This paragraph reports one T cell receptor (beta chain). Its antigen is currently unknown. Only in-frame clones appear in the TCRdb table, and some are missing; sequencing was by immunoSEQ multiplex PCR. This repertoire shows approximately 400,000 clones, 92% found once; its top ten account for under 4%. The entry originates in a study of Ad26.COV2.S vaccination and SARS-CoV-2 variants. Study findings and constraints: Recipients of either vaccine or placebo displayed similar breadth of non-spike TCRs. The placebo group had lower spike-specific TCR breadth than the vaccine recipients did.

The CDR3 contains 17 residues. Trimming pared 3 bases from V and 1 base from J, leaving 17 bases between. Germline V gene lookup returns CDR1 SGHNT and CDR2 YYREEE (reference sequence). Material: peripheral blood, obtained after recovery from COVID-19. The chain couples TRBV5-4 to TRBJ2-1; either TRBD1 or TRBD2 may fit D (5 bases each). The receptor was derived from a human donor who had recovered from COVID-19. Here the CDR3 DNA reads TGTGCCAGCAGCTCCTCCCCGGGACGGCCGTCCTACAATGAGCAGTTCTTC. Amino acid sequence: CASSSSPGRPSYNEQFF.